One sample yielded the 13 T cell receptor beta chains listed below, sequenced in a study of T cell changes during pregnancy in multiple sclerosis. Clones were read by immunoSEQ multiplex PCR, and TCRdb kept only the in-frame ones, dropping some. This sample has around 100,000 clones; over 85% occur once, and the top ten carry around 1.2%. Specimen: peripheral blood, collected in the second trimester of pregnancy. Every receptor here comes from a female donor with multiple sclerosis, enrolled in a pregnancy study.

This chain links TRBV19 with TRBJ1-1; 7 nucleotides match TRBD1. Germline V lookup: CDR1 LNHDA, CDR2 SQIVND (reference sequence). J was trimmed by 7 bases and V by 9 bases; bases with no gene match: 5. This CDR3 spans 11 amino acids. The CDR3: CASRTGFEAFF. The CDR3 DNA is TGTGCCAGCAGGACAGGATTTGAAGCTTTCTTT. Complete variable domain (other parts from reference TRBV19 and TRBJ1-1): DGGITQSPKYLFRKEGQNVTLSCEQNLNHDAMYWYRQDPGQGLRLIYYSQIVNDFQKGDIAEGYSVSREKKESFPLTVTSAQKNPTAFYLCASRTGFEAFFGQGTRLTVV.

The sample holds one count of this clone. This chain uses TRBV6-5 with TRBJ2-3; tentative D call: TRBD1 (6 bases). The CDR3 has 14 amino acids. The V end lost 6 bases, the J end lost 1 base, and 11 bases lay between the germline ends. In germline, CDR1 is MNHEY, CDR2 SVGAGI. The CDR3: CASRGARGTDTQYF. For the CDR3, the DNA is TGTGCCAGCAGGGGGGCGCGGGGCACAGATACGCAGTATTTT.

With regard to this clone: An end of the junction does not agree with germline; a read error may underlie this. CDR3 sequence: CAGRWASTNEKLFF. CDR3 nucleotides: TGTGCCGGGAGGTGGGCCTCAACTAATGAAAAACTGTTTTTT. The V call is TRBV30, the J call TRBJ1-4, with D hard to call. This CDR3 contains 14 residues. Germline CDR1 GTSNPN, CDR2 SVGIG (reference sequence).

V gene TRBV27 combines with J gene TRBJ1-3, with a tentative D call TRBD1 (6 bases). The CDR3 covers 15 residues. The germline V gene encodes CDR1 MNHEY and CDR2 SMNVEV (reference sequence). Trimming left V 5 bases short and J 8 bases short, with 19 bases between. The CDR3 region has the DNA TGTGCCAGCAGTCCCGTTGGGTCCAGGGGAGACACCATATATTTT. Its protein is CASSPVGSRGDTIYF.

J is TRBJ1-5 and V is TRBV2; 7 nucleotides align to TRBD1. J was trimmed by 0 bases and V by 1 base; bases with no gene match: 12. The CDR3 runs to 19 residues. Germline assignment: CDR1 SNHLY and CDR2 FYNNEI. CDR3 coding DNA: TGTGCCAGCAGTGAAGATCGTGACAGGGATCGTTATAGCAATCAGCCCCAGCATTTT. It yields the protein CASSEDRDRDRYSNQPQHF. Complete variable domain (other parts from reference TRBV2 and TRBJ1-5): EPEVTQTPSHQVTQMGQEVILRCVPISNHLYFYWYRQILGQKVEFLVSFYNNEISEKSEIFDDQFSVERPDGSNFTLKIRSTKLEDSAMYFCASSEDRDRDRYSNQPQHFGDGTRLSIL.

The chain employs TRBV7-8 and TRBJ1-6, with 7 bases aligning to TRBD1. Germline lookup yields CDR1 SGHVS and CDR2 FQNEAQ. The CDR3 runs to 14 residues. V dropped 4 bases and J dropped 8; count of bases not matched to a gene: 5. The CDR3 DNA sequence: TGTGCCAGCAGCTCGGACAGGAACGATTCACCCCTCCACTTT. Encoded protein: CASSSDRNDSPLHF.

The rearrangement joins TRBV5-4 to TRBJ2-1, with 7 bases that match TRBD2. The length of the CDR3 is 15 residues. Germline V gene data show CDR1 as SGHNT and CDR2 as YYREEE (reference sequence). With V trimmed by 7 bases and J by 9 bases, 16 bases remained unmatched. The CDR3 DNA is TGTGCCAGCGCCCCGGGGGGACTTAGCCCTAGTGAGCAGTTCTTC. Protein product: CASAPGGLSPSEQFF.

This chain joins TRBV9 and TRBJ2-3, with TRBD2 matching 7 bases. The CDR3 sequence is 15 residues long. J was trimmed by 5 bases and V by 6 bases; bases with no gene match: 12. CDR1 is SGDLS and CDR2 is YYNGEE in the germline V gene. CDR3 amino acids: CASTTERDKRDTQYF. Here the CDR3 DNA reads TGTGCCAGCACTACCGAGCGGGATAAGCGAGATACGCAGTATTTT.

The chain links TRBV6-6 to TRBJ2-5; 8 nucleotides agree with TRBD1. Losses at the gene ends were 5 bases for V and 5 bases for J; bases not matched to a gene: 4. The V gene's germline CDR1 is MNHNY and CDR2 SVGAGI (reference sequence). The CDR3 has 13 amino acids. This CDR3 is CASSLSGGETQYF. CDR3 sequence (DNA): TGTGCCAGCAGTCTCTCAGGGGGCGAGACCCAGTACTTC.

This clone was detected only once. V gene TRBV7-3 combines with J gene TRBJ2-7, with 7 bases that match TRBD2. The CDR3 extends over 16 amino acids. Germline V gene sequence: CDR1 SGHTA, CDR2 FQGTGA. V lost 0 bases and J lost 3; bases outside the gene matches: 8. The CDR3 protein is CASSLTPGLTIYEQYF. DNA of the CDR3: TGTGCCAGCAGCTTAACGCCGGGACTAACTATCTACGAGCAGTACTTC. The full variable domain, with the rest looked up from reference TRBV7-3 and TRBJ2-7, is GAGVSQTPSNKVTEKGKYVELRCDPISGHTALYWYRQSLGQGPEFLIYFQGTGAADDSGLPNDRFFAVRPEGSVSTLKIQRTERGDSAVYLCASSLTPGLTIYEQYFGPGTRLTVT.

J is TRBJ1-5 and V is TRBV5-1; TRBD1 aligns across 7 bases. The germline CDR1 and CDR2 sequences are SGHRS and YFSETQ. The CDR3 runs 14 residues. Germline trimming cut 0 bases from V and 6 bases from J; bases unmatched to any gene: 3. Written as DNA, the CDR3 is TGCGCCAGCAGCTTGGGGGCAGGGGGTCAGCCCCAGCATTTT. Its protein is CASSLGAGGQPQHF.

The gene calls are TRBV15 and TRBJ2-1; D is uncertain. V was clipped by 0 bases and J by 9 bases, with 12 bases between them. The CDR3 is 14 residues long. Germline V lookup: CDR1 LNHNV, CDR2 YYDKDF (reference sequence). The CDR3 region has the DNA TGTGCCACCAGCAGAGATAGAGTAAGTGGTGAGCAGTTCTTC. Amino acid sequence: CATSRDRVSGEQFF.

This chain links TRBV19 with TRBJ1-3, with TRBD1 matching over 9 bases. Germline CDR1 reads LNHDA; CDR2 reads SQIVND (reference sequence). CDR3 length: 15 amino acids. With V trimmed by 7 bases and J by 0 bases, 4 bases remained unmatched. The CDR3 sequence is CASKADRGSGNTIYF. CDR3 in DNA: TGTGCCAGTAAGGCGGACAGGGGCTCTGGAAACACCATATATTTT.